These 20 T cell receptor beta chains originate from one sample sequenced in a study of blood T cell repertoires in COVID-19. Clones were sequenced by immunoSEQ multiplex PCR, and TCRdb holds only the in-frame ones, with some missing. The sample contains about 150,000 clones, roughly 84% of which appear only once. The sample comprised PBMCs or T cells enriched from blood (not recorded which). The receptor source for this set is a woman aged 45-59 years who had been exposed to COVID-19.

This chain links TRBV20-1 with TRBJ2-7; 14 nucleotides match TRBD2. This CDR3 is 11 amino acids long. From germline, CDR1 is DFQATT and CDR2 SNEGSKA (reference sequence). The CDR3 loop reads CSAPGLAGAQV. As DNA, the CDR3 is TGCAGTGCTCCGGGACTAGCGGGGGCCCAGGTC.

This clone was observed a few times. The genes are TRBV18 and TRBJ2-1; 11 bases align to TRBD2. The CDR3 extends over 15 amino acids. V lost 4 bases and J lost 5; bases outside the gene matches: 4. Germline V gives CDR1 KGHSH, CDR2 LQKENI. The DNA of the CDR3 is TGTGCCAGCTCACTAGGGACTAGCGGAAACAATGAGCAGTTCTTC. Its translation is CASSLGTSGNNEQFF.

Worth noting for this clone: Other DNA variants within this sample encode the same CDR3. J is TRBJ1-1 and V is TRBV5-1; no clear D. The CDR3 is made up of 13 amino acids. In germline, CDR1 is SGHRS, CDR2 YFSETQ. V lost 2 bases and J 0 bases, leaving 5 bases between the germline ends. The CDR3 sequence: CASSLTVNTEAFF. Here the CDR3 DNA reads TGCGCCAGCAGCTTAACAGTGAACACTGAAGCTTTCTTT.

V is TRBV29-1 and J is TRBJ2-1; the match to TRBD2 covers 8 bases. This CDR3 is 13 amino acids long. Germline assignment: CDR1 SQVTM and CDR2 ANQGSEA. V dropped 4 bases and J dropped 4; count of bases not matched to a gene: 3. CDR3 nucleotide sequence: TGCAGCGTTGCCCCGGGGGGGTACAATGAGCAGTTCTTC. This sequence encodes CSVAPGGYNEQFF.

CDR3 nucleotide sequence: TGTGCCAGCTCTCGGGACAGCTCCCCTCCGGGGACCGGGGAGCTGTTTTTT. Its translation: CASSRDSSPPGTGELFF. The chain couples TRBV18 to TRBJ2-2, with 7 positions matching TRBD1. This CDR3 has 17 residues. Trimming cost V 6 bases and J 5 bases; bases outside gene matches: 15. Per the germline V gene, CDR1 is KGHSH and CDR2 is LQKENI.

This clone was seen once. The V and J genes are TRBV21-1 and TRBJ1-2; the table assigns TRBD1, which was not confirmed against the DNA. TRBV21-1 is assigned pseudogene status. CDR3 length: 15 residues. This CDR3 is CASSKSAGGSGGYTF. CDR3 DNA: TGTGCCAGCAGCAAATCAGCAGGGGGGTCCGGTGGCTACACCTTC.

V and J are TRBV7-2 and TRBJ1-1, with D unclear. Per the germline V gene, CDR1 is SGHTA and CDR2 is FQGNSA. V dropped 4 bases and J dropped 2 bases, with 11 bases sitting between them. This CDR3 has 14 residues. The chain's CDR3 is CASSSQEGNTEAFF. In DNA, the CDR3 is TGTGCCAGCAGCTCCCAGGAGGGTAACACTGAAGCTTTCTTT.

This clone came up a few times. The chain carries TRBV7-3 and TRBJ2-3, with 9 bases identical to TRBD2. The germline V gene encodes CDR1 SGHTA and CDR2 FQGTGA. The V segment lost 0 bases and the J segment 0 bases; nucleotides outside the gene matches: 7. This CDR3 has 18 residues. The CDR3 DNA reads as TGTGCCAGCAGCTTAACGGGGGCGACTAGCGGAAGCACAGATACGCAGTATTTT. Its protein is CASSLTGATSGSTDTQYF.

The chain recombines TRBV5-4 with TRBJ2-1; 7 bases map to TRBD2. This CDR3 spans 11 amino acids. Trimming cost V 1 base and J 12 bases; bases outside gene matches: 1. Germline-derived CDR1 and CDR2 are SGHNT and YYREEE (reference sequence). CDR3 residues: CASSLRGRQFF. The CDR3, as DNA: TGTGCCAGCAGCTTGCGCGGGAGGCAGTTCTTC. The full variable domain, in which reference TRBV5-4 and TRBJ2-1 provide the parts outside the CDR3, is ETGVTQSPTHLIKTRGQQVTLRCSSQSGHNTVSWYQQALGQGPQFIFQYYREEENGRGNFPPRFSGLQFPNYSSELNVNALELDDSALYLCASSLRGRQFFGPGTRLTVL.

In this sample, this clone turned up once. Written as DNA, the CDR3 is TGTGCCAGCAGTACCAGGGGACGGGGGGCCCGGGCGGGGGAGCAGTTCTTC. It is translated as CASSTRGRGARAGEQFF. The chain links TRBV4-2 to TRBJ2-1, with a possible D match to TRBD2 (7 bases). This CDR3 has 17 amino acids. Looked up from germline, CDR1 is LGHNA and CDR2 is YNFKEQ. V lost 6 bases to trimming and J lost 10 bases, with 28 bases between them.

V gene TRBV3-1 (or the pseudogene TRBV3-2) combines with J gene TRBJ2-1, with D uncertain. Trimming took off 0 bases at V and 9 bases at J, with 12 bases between the two ends. The CDR3 loop spans 14 amino acids. The germline V gene encodes CDR1 LGHDT and CDR2 YNNKEL (reference sequence). CDR3: CASSQDEVVGEQFF. The CDR3 region has the DNA TGTGCCAGCAGCCAAGATGAGGTAGTGGGTGAGCAGTTCTTC.

The chain joins TRBV6-2 or TRBV6-3 to TRBJ1-5; D gene ambiguous. From germline, CDR1 is MNHEY and CDR2 SVGEGT. V gave up 0 bases and J gave up 0 bases, with 15 bases separating them. CDR3 length: 18 amino acids. DNA of the CDR3: TGTGCCAGCAGTTACTCGATGGCAGGATCCCTTAGCAATCAGCCCCAGCATTTT. Its protein is CASSYSMAGSLSNQPQHF.

The V call is TRBV9, the J call TRBJ2-2, with 9 bases lining up with TRBD1. With V trimmed by 2 bases and J by 5 bases, 4 bases remained unmatched. CDR1 is SGDLS, CDR2 YYNGEE, per germline. This CDR3 is built from 15 residues. Written as DNA, the CDR3 is TGTGCCAGCAGCGTCCGGGACAGGGAGACCGGGGAGCTGTTTTTT. Protein product: CASSVRDRETGELFF.

The chain couples TRBV4-3 to TRBJ1-3; 10 nucleotides match TRBD1. Trimming cost V 0 bases and J 4 bases; bases outside gene matches: 3. The CDR3 sequence is 16 residues long. Germline V gene sequence: CDR1 LGHNA, CDR2 YSLEER. The CDR3 sequence is CASSQDGGQGGNTIYF. CDR3 nucleotides: TGCGCCAGCAGCCAAGATGGGGGACAGGGGGGAAACACCATATATTTT.

The chain carries TRBV2 and TRBJ1-4; TRBD1 matches at 8 bases. The germline V gene has CDR1 SNHLY and CDR2 FYNNEI. CDR3 length equals 15 residues. J was trimmed by 8 bases and V by 6 bases; bases with no gene match: 11. CDR3 in amino acids: CASRSRDRQREKLFF. DNA for the CDR3: TGTGCCAGCAGGTCCCGGGACAGGCAAAGGGAAAAACTGTTTTTT.

This chain joins TRBV6-5 and TRBJ2-7; 14 nucleotides match TRBD2. This CDR3 comprises 16 residues. The ends lost 4 bases at V and 4 bases at J; junction bases unmatched: 6. CDR1 and CDR2 from the germline V gene are MNHEY and SVGAGI. The CDR3 loop is CASSSGTSGGTYEQYF. The CDR3 region has the DNA TGTGCCAGCAGTTCCGGGACTAGCGGGGGTACTTACGAGCAGTACTTC.

V gene TRBV12-3 or TRBV12-4 combines with J gene TRBJ2-1; unclear D gene. Trimming left V 3 bases short and J 8 bases short, with 8 bases between. The CDR3 covers 12 residues. The CDR3 bases are TGTGCCAGCAGTTTGGGCCCCGATGAGCAGTTCTTC. Translation: CASSLGPDEQFF.

The chain employs TRBV7-2 and TRBJ2-1; no clear D gene. The CDR3 consists of 13 residues. Germline V gene sequence: CDR1 SGHTA, CDR2 FQGNSA. V shed 4 bases and J shed 3 bases, with 7 bases lying between them. The CDR3 DNA is TGTGCCAGCAGCTGGGCCGGCTACAATGAGCAGTTCTTC. This sequence encodes CASSWAGYNEQFF.

The rearrangement uses TRBV15 and TRBJ2-5; 11 positions match TRBD1. The V gene's germline CDR1 is LNHNV and CDR2 YYDKDF (reference sequence). The CDR3 runs 15 residues. After removal of 3 bases from V and 5 bases from J, the junction contained 5 bases not matched to a gene. For the CDR3, the DNA is TGTGCCACCAGCAGCGGACAGGGGGCGGGGGAGACCCAGTACTTC. Its translation: CATSSGQGAGETQYF.

The chain employs TRBV27 and TRBJ2-7; TRBD1 agrees at 7 bases. Looked up from germline, CDR1 is MNHEY and CDR2 is SMNVEV (reference sequence). The CDR3 has 15 amino acids. J gave up 2 bases and V 0 bases, and 4 bases lay outside the gene matches. The chain's CDR3 is CASSLSEQGTYEQYF. The DNA for the CDR3 is TGTGCCAGCAGTTTATCGGAACAGGGGACCTACGAGCAGTACTTC.